This passage covers 14 T cell receptor beta chains from one sample sequenced in a study of graft-versus-host responses after intestinal transplantation. Sequenced by immunoSEQ multiplex PCR; TCRdb stores in-frame clones only, minus some. Of roughly 70,000 clones in the sample, roughly 92% were seen once. The material was bone marrow, obtained 700 to 850 days after intestinal transplantation. Receptor source: a human patient who received an intestinal transplant, so some T cells may come from the graft donor.

The V gene is TRBV2, the J gene TRBJ2-3; 7 nucleotides agree with TRBD2. The J segment lost 2 bases and the V segment lost 2 bases, leaving 4 bases of the junction unmatched. This CDR3 is 15 amino acids long. CDR1 is SNHLY, CDR2 FYNNEI, per germline. The CDR3 loop is CASSERLAPTDTQYF. The CDR3 DNA sequence: TGTGCCAGCAGTGAAAGACTAGCCCCCACAGATACGCAGTATTTT.

This chain uses TRBV5-4 with TRBJ2-1; 11 bases are a match to TRBD2. The germline V gene has CDR1 SGHNT and CDR2 YYREEE (reference sequence). After removal of 6 bases from V and 7 bases from J, the junction contained 18 bases not matched to a gene. CDR3 length: 18 residues. CDR3 nucleotide sequence: TGTGCCAGCACCCCCTCCGCTACTAGCGGGAGACGGCGGAATGAGCAGTTCTTC. Protein: CASTPSATSGRRRNEQFF.

The genes are TRBV4-1 and TRBJ2-5; D tentatively fits TRBD1 or TRBD2 (7 bases each). The germline CDR1 and CDR2 sequences are MGHRA and YSYEKL. V lost 4 bases and J 2 bases, leaving 23 bases between the germline ends. The CDR3 contains 18 residues. DNA of the CDR3: TGCGCCAGCAGCCTCTACAGTACTAGACAGGGAGGGCAAGAGACCCAGTACTTC. Translating it yields CASSLYSTRQGGQETQYF.

This chain uses TRBV5-1 with TRBJ2-1; 9 nucleotides match TRBD1. This CDR3 is built from 16 residues. With V trimmed by 5 bases and J by 6 bases, 12 bases remained unmatched. Germline CDR1 reads SGHRS; CDR2 reads YFSETQ. The DNA of the CDR3 is TGCGCCAGCAGGGTCGATTCGGGACAGGGTTCCAATGAGCAGTTCTTC. Its translation is CASRVDSGQGSNEQFF.

This chain links TRBV5-4 with TRBJ1-1; possible D gene TRBD1, 5 bases. The CDR3 spans 15 residues. The ends were cut back, 4 bases at V and 5 bases at J, with 18 bases in the middle. Germline-derived CDR1 and CDR2 are SGHNT and YYREEE (reference sequence). The CDR3 here is CASSGGGAGGTEAFF. CDR3 in DNA: TGTGCCAGCAGCGGAGGAGGGGCCGGGGGAACTGAAGCTTTCTTT.

CDR3 nucleotides: TGTGCCAGCAGCTTAACCCAAGGACAGGGAGTGGGTGGCTACACCTTC. Its protein product is CASSLTQGQGVGGYTF. J is TRBJ1-2 and V is TRBV7-2, with TRBD1 identical over 8 bases. The germline V gene has CDR1 SGHTA and CDR2 FQGNSA. The CDR3 is 16 amino acids. V trimming: 2 bases; J trimming: 7 bases; junction bases outside the gene matches: 12.

This chain links TRBV9 with TRBJ2-3; weak D call: TRBD2 (6 bases). V shed 2 bases and J shed 5 bases, with 15 bases lying between them. The CDR3 totals 15 residues. CDR1 and CDR2 from the germline V gene are SGDLS and YYNGEE. The CDR3 spells CASSVRAPGEDTQYF. CDR3 nucleotide sequence: TGTGCCAGCAGCGTCCGGGCCCCGGGGGAAGATACGCAGTATTTT.

V usage is TRBV7-9 and J usage is TRBJ2-7, with TRBD1 identical over 7 bases. Germline V CDR1 and CDR2: SEHNR, FQNEAQ (reference sequence). After removal of 5 bases from V and 2 bases from J, the junction contained 6 bases not matched to a gene. The CDR3 consists of 14 residues. In DNA, the CDR3 is TGTGCCAGCAGCATAGACAGGGTTCCCTACGAGCAGTACTTC. Translation: CASSIDRVPYEQYF.

This chain connects TRBV27 to TRBJ1-6; the D gene is possibly TRBD1 (5 bases). Trimming stripped 5 bases from V and 7 bases from J, with 15 bases between. Germline CDR1 is MNHEY and CDR2 is SMNVEV (reference sequence). The CDR3 covers 15 residues. The CDR3 spells CASSTRTGPNSPLHF. The DNA for the CDR3 is TGTGCCAGCAGTACTAGGACGGGACCCAATTCACCCCTCCACTTT.

The chain uses TRBV6-1 and TRBJ2-7; D is perhaps TRBD2 (5 bases). This CDR3 is 12 amino acids long. In germline, CDR1 is MNHNS, CDR2 SASEGT. V lost 2 bases and J 6 bases, leaving 8 bases between the germline ends. CDR3 amino acids: CASSELAGEQYF. The CDR3 DNA reads TGTGCCAGCAGTGAACTAGCAGGCGAGCAGTACTTC.

The rearrangement links TRBV19 to TRBJ1-3; 8 bases are a match to TRBD1. V dropped 6 bases and J dropped 4; count of bases not matched to a gene: 2. Germline lookup yields CDR1 LNHDA and CDR2 SQIVND (reference sequence). This CDR3 has 13 amino acids. CDR3: CASRDRAGNTIYF. CDR3 nucleotide sequence: TGTGCCAGTAGGGACAGGGCCGGAAACACCATATATTTT.

This clone was counted once. This sequence joins TRBV4-1 and TRBJ1-2; D is uncertain. Deletions cut 6 bases from V and 5 bases from J, with 19 bases between. This CDR3 region has 15 residues. The germline V gene has CDR1 MGHRA and CDR2 YSYEKL. The CDR3 DNA is TGCGCCAGCAGGGATACAGTAAGGACGGGGTATGGCTACACCTTC. This codes for CASRDTVRTGYGYTF.

The chain has TRBV9 and TRBJ2-7, with 7 bases identical to TRBD1. The germline CDR1 and CDR2 sequences are SGDLS and YYNGEE. The V segment lost 4 bases and the J segment 3 bases; nucleotides outside the gene matches: 4. The CDR3 runs to 13 residues. This chain's CDR3 is CASSTWDSYEQYF. Here the CDR3 DNA reads TGTGCCAGCAGCACCTGGGACAGCTACGAGCAGTACTTC.

The CDR3 loop is CATSRDRNRKGYEQYF. CDR3 nucleotide sequence: TGTGCCACCAGCAGAGATAGAAACCGGAAGGGCTACGAGCAGTACTTC. The V call is TRBV15, the J call TRBJ2-5; unclear D gene. TRBJ2-7 matches the DNA end more closely, so the J call is doubtful. CDR3 length: 16 amino acids. The germline V gene has CDR1 LNHNV and CDR2 YYDKDF (reference sequence).